Shown below are 7 T cell receptor beta chains from a single sample sequenced in a study of beta chain features in type 1 diabetes. Expressed TCRB transcripts were sequenced because the entire RNA isolate underwent reverse transcription. TCRdb keeps only in-frame clones here, not all; method: immunoSEQ multiplex PCR. This sample has about 900,000 clones; 15% to 20% occur once, and the top ten carry around 0.02%. The sample comprised naive CD4+ T cells from blood. The receptors here all came from a woman under 30 in good health.

The rearrangement links TRBV19 to TRBJ1-2; a weak D match, TRBD1 (6 bases). Germline V gives CDR1 LNHDA, CDR2 SQIVND (reference sequence). CDR3 length: 15 amino acids. V lost 8 bases, J lost 4 bases, and 20 bases lay in between. The CDR3 is CASRSSGGRSYGYTF. The CDR3 region has the DNA TGTGCCAGTCGAAGTAGTGGGGGGCGAAGCTATGGCTACACCTTC. Using reference TRBV19 and TRBJ1-2 for the parts outside the CDR3, the full variable domain is DGGITQSPKYLFRKEGQNVTLSCEQNLNHDAMYWYRQDPGQGLRLIYYSQIVNDFQKGDIAEGYSVSREKKESFPLTVTSAQKNPTAFYLCASRSSGGRSYGYTFGSGTRLTVV.

This clone appeared a few times. The V gene is TRBV28, the J gene TRBJ2-5; TRBD1 matches 7 bases. The CDR3 has 16 residues. Trimming took 5 bases from V and 4 from J; bases not matched to a gene: 13. Looked up from germline, CDR1 is MDHEN and CDR2 is SYDVKM. For the CDR3, the DNA is TGTGCCAGCAGTATTACCGGGACAGTAATGCGAGAGACCCAGTACTTC. Translation gives CASSITGTVMRETQYF.

The chain uses TRBV7-2 and TRBJ1-1, with D unclear. The CDR3 totals 13 residues. The germline V gene encodes CDR1 SGHTA and CDR2 FQGNSA. V was clipped by 2 bases and J by 0 bases, with 4 bases between them. Here the CDR3 reads CASSLMLNTEAFF. The CDR3 DNA follows: TGTGCCAGCAGCTTAATGTTGAACACTGAAGCTTTCTTT.

The V call is TRBV19, the J call TRBJ2-7, with TRBD1 as a possible D gene (6 bases). CDR1 LNHDA and CDR2 SQIVND come from the germline V gene (reference sequence). V lost 6 bases to trimming and J lost 4 bases, with 10 bases between them. The CDR3 spans 12 residues. The CDR3 loop reads CASSNRVYEQYF. CDR3 DNA sequence: TGTGCCAGTAGCAACAGGGTTTACGAGCAGTACTTC.

The chain employs TRBV10-3 and TRBJ2-6; no firm D call. CDR1 and CDR2 from the germline V gene are ENHRY and SYGVKD. Trimming removed 5 bases from V and 4 bases from J, with 9 bases in between. The CDR3 consists of 14 residues. In nucleotides, the CDR3 is TGTGCCATCAGTTCTCAGTCCGGGGCCAACGTCCTGACTTTC. Amino acid sequence: CAISSQSGANVLTF.

The chain joins TRBV9 to TRBJ2-2; the D gene is possibly TRBD1 (5 bases). This CDR3 comprises 14 residues. Trimming shortened V by 0 bases and J by 9 bases, and 12 bases separated the two germline ends. Germline CDR1 is SGDLS and CDR2 is YYNGEE. This CDR3 is CASSVGQGFWELFF. In DNA form, the CDR3 reads TGTGCCAGCAGCGTAGGCCAGGGCTTCTGGGAGCTGTTTTTT.

The V and J genes are TRBV20-1 and TRBJ2-7; D is perhaps TRBD1 (5 bases). This CDR3 has 11 residues. Trimming removed 6 bases from V and 3 bases from J, with 9 bases in between. Germline V gene sequence: CDR1 DFQATT, CDR2 SNEGSKA (reference sequence). CDR3 bases: TGCAGTGCACCACAGGTCTACGAGCAGTACTTC. Translation: CSAPQVYEQYF.